This T cell receptor beta chain was found in a study of T cell changes during pregnancy in multiple sclerosis. The method was immunoSEQ multiplex PCR; TCRdb's version includes in-frame clones alone and lacks a portion of them. The sample contains nearly 60,000 clones, less than 95% of which appear only once. V lost 0 bases to trimming and J lost 3 bases; unmatched junction nucleotides: 5. This CDR3 is built from 15 residues. In germline, CDR1 is MNHEY, CDR2 SVGAGI. The clonotype comes from a female donor in good health, enrolled as a control in a pregnancy study. The rearrangement links TRBV6-5 to TRBJ2-7; 7 nucleotides match TRBD1. The sample in question was CD4+ T cells from peripheral blood mononuclear cells, obtained after pregnancy. The CDR3 DNA follows: TGTGCCAGCAGTTACTCCGGCAGGGGGAACTACGAGCAGTACTTC. This gives the protein CASSYSGRGNYEQYF.